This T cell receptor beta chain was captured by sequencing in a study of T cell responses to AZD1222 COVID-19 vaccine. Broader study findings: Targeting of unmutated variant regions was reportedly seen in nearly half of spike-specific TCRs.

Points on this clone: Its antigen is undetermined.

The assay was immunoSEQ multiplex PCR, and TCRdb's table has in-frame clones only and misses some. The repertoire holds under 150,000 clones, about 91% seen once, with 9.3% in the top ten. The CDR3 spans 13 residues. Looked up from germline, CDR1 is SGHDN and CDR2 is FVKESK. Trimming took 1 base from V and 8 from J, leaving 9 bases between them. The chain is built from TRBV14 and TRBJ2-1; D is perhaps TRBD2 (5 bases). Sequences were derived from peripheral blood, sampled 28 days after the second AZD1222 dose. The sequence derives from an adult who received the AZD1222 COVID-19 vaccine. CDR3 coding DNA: TGTGCCAGCAGCCAAGGACTGGGAGATGAGCAGTTCTTC. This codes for CASSQGLGDEQFF.